A selection of T cell receptor beta chains follows, all from one sample in a study of T cells expressing NK-cell markers. TCRdb re-called the 5' RACE reads and gives one entry per CDR3 protein, without DNA. Its listing shows some 400 distinct CDR3 sequences. The sequencing sample was made of blood T cells: a sorted CD56 or NKG2C T cell subset, CD4+ or CD8+ T cells, or bulk PBMC T cells (not recorded which). The receptors here all came from a man between 18 and 69 years old in good health. Each CDR3 is given with its conserved first and last residue. Part of the rows lack a size; the others show once, few, many or a class for expanded clones.

j_call | clone_size | v_call | cdr3_aa
TRBJ1-3 | NA | TRBV15 | CATSREVSFSGNTIYF
TRBJ2-7 | NA | TRBV6-6 | CASRTPSHEQYF
TRBJ2-1 | NA | TRBV19 | CASSPRQGGYNEQFF
TRBJ1-1 | medium-sized | TRBV4-1 | CASSPTEGNTEAFF
TRBJ2-3 | NA | TRBV7-9 | CASSPAPRNTDTQYF
TRBJ2-1 | NA | TRBV7-9 | CASSFPDRGNEQFF
TRBJ2-1 | large | TRBV7-2 | CASSQKGAGSRGNEQFF
TRBJ2-5 | NA | TRBV5-6 | CASSARIGTSLETQYF
TRBJ2-7 | NA | TRBV7-6 | CASSSPIRGSPLPYEQYF
TRBJ1-2 | medium-sized | TRBV28 | CASSLLAGRYGYTF
TRBJ2-7 | NA | TRBV29-1 | CSVGTGWGPYEQYF
TRBJ2-7 | NA | TRBV18 | CASSHTYRGGHEQYF
TRBJ2-1 | medium-sized | TRBV5-1 | CASSLVRRLASYNEQFF
TRBJ1-2 | NA | TRBV5-1 | CASSPGTGLYGYTF
TRBJ2-5 | NA | TRBV12-3/TRBV12-4 | CASRPGLQETQYF
TRBJ2-7 | medium-sized | TRBV12-3/TRBV12-4 | CASSLNRGQEQYF
TRBJ2-2 | NA | TRBV7-2 | CASSLGAGALTGELFF